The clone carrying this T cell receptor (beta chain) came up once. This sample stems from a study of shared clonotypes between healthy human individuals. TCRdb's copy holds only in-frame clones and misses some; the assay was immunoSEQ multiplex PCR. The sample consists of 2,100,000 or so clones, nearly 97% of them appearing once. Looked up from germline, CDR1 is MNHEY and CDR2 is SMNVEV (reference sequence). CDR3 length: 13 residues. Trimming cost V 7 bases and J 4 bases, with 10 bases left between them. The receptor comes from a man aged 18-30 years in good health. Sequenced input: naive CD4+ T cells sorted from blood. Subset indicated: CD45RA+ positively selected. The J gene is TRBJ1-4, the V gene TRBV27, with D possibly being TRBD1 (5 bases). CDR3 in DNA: TGTGCCAGCATGGGCAGGGTTAATGAAAAACTGTTTTTT. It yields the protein CASMGRVNEKLFF. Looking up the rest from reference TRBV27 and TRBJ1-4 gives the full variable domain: EAQVTQNPRYLITVTGKKLTVTCSQNMNHEYMSWYRQDPGLGLRQIYYSMNVEVTDKGDVPEGYKVSRKEKRNFPLILESPSPNQTSLYFCASMGRVNEKLFFGSGTQLSVL.